The next 15 T cell receptor beta chains were all read from a single sample in a study of read filtering for tumor transcriptome and immune sequencing. This library used approximately 370 ng RNA and molecular barcoded adaptors spanning alpha/delta and beta/gamma chains. MiXCR was run by TCRdb on the reads, yielding one entry per CDR3 protein. The sample contains around 29,000 distinct CDR3 sequences, 13% to 15% of which appear only once. Sequenced: a population of CD138-negative cells sorted from bone marrow. The receptors were sampled from a donor over 35 with multiple myeloma.

This clonotype came up many times. Its ends do not fully match the called genes, so a read error is possible. This rearrangement joins TRBV5-6 to TRBJ2-1, with 7 bases fitting TRBD1. The CDR3 has 16 amino acids. Per germline, CDR1 SGHDT and CDR2 YYEEEE. In DNA form, the CDR3 reads TGTGCCAGCAGTTTGGGTCCCGGGACAGTAAACAATGAGCAGTTCTTC. Translation gives CASSLGPGTVNNEQFF.

The V call is TRBV7-3, the J call TRBJ2-1; D gene unclear. This CDR3 contains 13 residues. The V gene lost 5 bases and the J gene lost 8 bases, with 13 bases spanning the gap. The germline V gene encodes CDR1 SGHTA and CDR2 FQGTGA. Here the CDR3 DNA reads TGTGCCAGCAGCCCCCACGCCTGGGATGAGCAGTTCTTC. Protein sequence: CASSPHAWDEQFF.

This clonotype was counted ten times or more. J is TRBJ2-1 and V is TRBV23-1; D might be TRBD2 (6 bases). TRBV23-1 is noted as an ORF with a role that remains uncertain. The CDR3 length is 14 residues. Trimming took 11 bases from V and 0 from J, leaving 14 bases between them. This chain's CDR3 is CARFPGGSYNEQFF. CDR3 bases: TGCGCCCGATTCCCCGGGGGCTCCTACAATGAGCAGTTCTTC.

This clonotype was detected a few times. V and J are TRBV5-1 and TRBJ2-7, with D tentatively TRBD1 (6 bases). Looked up from germline, CDR1 is SGHRS and CDR2 is YFSETQ. The CDR3 covers 14 residues. V was shortened by 1 base and J by 7 bases, with 15 bases between the two germline ends. CDR3 sequence (DNA): TGCGCCAGCAGCTTGAAGGACAGTCCTGGTGAGCAGTACTTC. This encodes CASSLKDSPGEQYF.

This clonotype came up many times. V gene TRBV3-1 combines with J gene TRBJ1-1; D is perhaps TRBD1 (6 bases). CDR1 LGHDT and CDR2 YNNKEL come from the germline V gene (reference sequence). Trimming took 4 bases from V and 6 from J, leaving 15 bases between them. The length of the CDR3 is 14 residues. The CDR3 region is CASSPRTEGAEAFF. CDR3 nucleotides: TGTGCCAGCAGCCCCCGGACAGAGGGGGCTGAAGCTTTCTTT.

This clonotype showed up many times. The CDR3 loop is CSASHQETQYF. CDR3 DNA: TGCAGTGCTAGCCACCAAGAGACCCAGTACTTC. The J gene is TRBJ2-5, the V gene TRBV20-1; D not certain. Germline V gene data show CDR1 as DFQATT and CDR2 as SNEGSKA (reference sequence). The V and J ends lost 3 bases and 0 bases respectively, with 2 bases between them. This CDR3 contains 11 residues.

Many counts were recorded for this clonotype. The chain employs TRBV20-1 and TRBJ1-1, with a tentative D call TRBD1 (6 bases). The CDR3 sequence is 16 residues long. Germline CDR1 is DFQATT and CDR2 is SNEGSKA (reference sequence). The V end lost 0 bases, the J end lost 1 base, and 15 bases lay between the germline ends. The CDR3 DNA follows: TGCAGTGCTAGAGATCAGAGGGGGGGTCCGAACACTGAAGCTTTCTTT. Amino acid sequence: CSARDQRGGPNTEAFF.

This clonotype has ten or more counts. The rearrangement uses TRBV3-1 and TRBJ2-5, with D possibly being TRBD2 (5 bases). In germline, CDR1 is LGHDT, CDR2 YNNKEL (reference sequence). The CDR3 covers 13 residues. Trimming stripped 1 base from V and 4 bases from J, with 7 bases between. CDR3 residues: CASSQVAGETQYF. The CDR3 bases are TGTGCCAGCAGCCAAGTCGCGGGAGAGACCCAGTACTTC.

Concerning this clonotype: A much larger clone differs from this one at a single base, so this may be a read error. The V and J genes are TRBV19 and TRBJ1-4, with 8 nucleotides matching TRBD1. The germline V gene has CDR1 LNHDA and CDR2 SQIVND (reference sequence). This CDR3 has 15 residues. CDR3 residues: CASSPLRGQDEKLCF. CDR3 bases: TGTGCCAGTAGTCCGCTCAGGGGGCAAGATGAAAAACTGTGTTTT.

This clonotype was seen at least ten times. This chain links TRBV27 with TRBJ2-1; 9 nucleotides agree with TRBD2. The V and J ends lost 2 bases and 3 bases, in that order; junction bases with no gene match: 2. The CDR3 contains 15 residues. CDR1 and CDR2 from the germline V gene are MNHEY and SMNVEV (reference sequence). The chain's CDR3 is CASSLGLANYNEQFF. CDR3 DNA sequence: TGTGCCAGCAGTTTAGGACTAGCGAACTACAATGAGCAGTTCTTC.

This clonotype has a single count. Here the CDR3 omits its conserved ending phenylalanine or tryptophan, so a read error is the likely source. The chain employs TRBV19 and TRBJ2-2; D ambiguous. Trimming stripped 3 bases from V and 8 bases from J, with 10 bases between. Germline V gene lookup returns CDR1 LNHDA and CDR2 SQIVND (reference sequence). The length of the CDR3 is 13 residues. The CDR3 DNA sequence: TGTGCCAGTAGTATTAGTACAGCTGGGGAGCTGTTTTCT. Amino acids: CASSISTAGELFS.

Regarding this clonotype: This likely came from a read error, as a far larger clone is one base away. The CDR3 coding sequence is TGTGCCAGCAGCCAAGAATCCCACACCGGGGGGCTGTTTTTT. It yields the protein CASSQESHTGGLFF. V gene TRBV3-2 combines with J gene TRBJ2-2. TRBV3-2 is a documented pseudogene. CDR3 length equals 14 residues.

This clonotype was observed many times. The V call is TRBV5-1, the J call TRBJ2-1; D not certain. This CDR3 spans 14 amino acids. Trimming shortened V by 4 bases and J by 8 bases, and 16 bases separated the two germline ends. Germline CDR1 and CDR2: SGHRS and YFSETQ. The CDR3 sequence is CASSLREGYYEQFF. CDR3 bases: TGCGCCAGCAGCCTTCGCGAAGGGTATTATGAGCAGTTCTTC.

This clonotype was found many times. CDR3 residues: CASSLGQGLHGGELFF. The CDR3 region has the DNA TGTGCCAGCAGTTTAGGGCAGGGGTTACATGGCGGTGAGCTGTTTTTT. The chain combines TRBV12-3 or TRBV12-4 with TRBJ2-2; TRBD1 is a possible D gene (6 bases). V was trimmed by 1 base and J by 11 bases, leaving 20 bases between them. This CDR3 has 16 residues.

This clonotype was observed at least ten times. The chain joins TRBV2 to TRBJ1-2, with D hard to call. The CDR3 consists of 13 residues. CDR1 is SNHLY, CDR2 FYNNEI, per germline. The germline V and J ends were trimmed by 6 bases and 4 bases, with 12 bases remaining between them. CDR3 nucleotides: TGTGCCAGCAGCCAAATCGGTGTCTATGGCTACACCTTC. Translation: CASSQIGVYGYTF.